Listed below are T cell receptor beta chains from one sample, sequenced in a study of T cell responses to AZD1222 COVID-19 vaccine. Assay: immunoSEQ multiplex PCR; the TCRdb copy retains only in-frame clones and omits some. The sample lists approximately 100,000 clones, 70% to 90% occurring once. Material: peripheral blood, obtained 28 days after the second AZD1222 dose. These receptors were taken from an adult who received the AZD1222 COVID-19 vaccine. Both conserved end residues are part of each CDR3. A D gene is named only where the DNA matches it firmly. Where a row states a size, it is once, few, many or the class of an expanded clone; other rows omit it.

V	size	J	D	DNA	CDR3
TRBV7-8	-	TRBJ2-3	TRBD2	TGTGCCAGCAGCTTATACTCCCATAGCGGGAGGAACACAGATACGCAGTATTTT	CASSLYSHSGRNTDTQYF
TRBV14	-	TRBJ1-1	-	TGTGCCAGCAGCCAGGCTATTGGCACTGAAGCTTTCTTT	CASSQAIGTEAFF
TRBV28	-	TRBJ2-3	TRBD2	TGTGCCAGCAGTTTTGGAGCGGGGAACACAGATACGCAGTATTTT	CASSFGAGNTDTQYF
TRBV7-2	-	TRBJ1-1	-	TGTGCCAGCAGCTTAGGGGCCGGGGTTGAAGCTTTCTTT	CASSLGAGVEAFF
TRBV3-1/TRBV3-2	-	TRBJ2-4	TRBD1	TGTGCCAGCAGCCAAGGCGGCGGACAGGGAAGAAAAAACATTCAGTACTTC	CASSQGGGQGRKNIQYF
TRBV5-1	-	TRBJ1-6	-	TGCGCCAGCAGCCCCGGGACATCGAGCTCCTATAATTCACCCCTCCACTTT	CASSPGTSSSYNSPLHF
TRBV7-9	-	TRBJ2-3	-	TGTGCCAGCAGCTCTTTGGGGCCCATACCCCCCACAGATACGCAGTATTTT	CASSSLGPIPPTDTQYF
TRBV28	-	TRBJ1-5	TRBD1	TGTGCCAGCAGCCTCAGGGGGGGGAGCAATCAGCCCCAGCATTTT	CASSLRGGSNQPQHF
TRBV11-2	-	TRBJ2-1	TRBD2	TGTGCCAGCAGCCTTAATAGCGGGAGCTCTGGCAATGAGCAGTTCTTC	CASSLNSGSSGNEQFF
TRBV5-1	-	TRBJ1-1	-	TGCGCCAGCAGCGCCGTGGGGGGTGGCGAAGGGACTGAAGCTTTCTTT	CASSAVGGGEGTEAFF
TRBV14	-	TRBJ1-1	-	TGTGCCAGCAGCCAAGATCGTCGGGTGGCTTTCTTT	CASSQDRRVAFF
TRBV5-6	-	TRBJ1-1	TRBD1	TGTGCCAGCAGCTTCGACAGGGGGAACACTGAAGCTTTCTTT	CASSFDRGNTEAFF
TRBV5-5	-	TRBJ2-7	-	TGTGCCAGCAGCTTCGATGCGGGACGACCCACAGAGCAGTACTTC	CASSFDAGRPTEQYF
TRBV6-5	once	TRBJ2-7	TRBD1	TGTGCCAGCAGTTCCCTCCGGGACAGGAGTTTCGAGCAGTACTTC	CASSSLRDRSFEQYF
TRBV15	-	TRBJ1-1	-	TGTGCCACCAGCAGATCACCCTTTAGGGAACACCCGAACACTGAAGCTTTCTTT	CATSRSPFREHPNTEAFF
TRBV19	-	TRBJ1-3	-	TGTGCCAGTGAAGTACAGGCCTACTCTGGAAACACCATATATTTT	CASEVQAYSGNTIYF
TRBV6-2/TRBV6-3	-	TRBJ2-1	-	TGTGCCAGCAGTTATACGGCTAGGATGTCTGAGCAGTTCTTC	CASSYTARMSEQFF
TRBV19	once	TRBJ1-5	TRBD1	TGTGCCAGTACCACGACAGGGGGCGCGAGCAATCAGCCCCAGCATTTT	CASTTTGGASNQPQHF
TRBV5-6	-	TRBJ1-5	TRBD1	TGTGCCAGCAGCACGGGACAGTATAGCAATCAGCCCCAGCATTTT	CASSTGQYSNQPQHF
TRBV4-3	-	TRBJ2-1	-	TGCGCCAGCAGCCAAAGTCTGGTGGGTGAGCAGTTCTTC	CASSQSLVGEQFF
TRBV9	-	TRBJ2-7	-	TGTGCCAGCAGCGTAGATGACGAGCAGTACTTC	CASSVDDEQYF
TRBV7-2	-	TRBJ2-2	TRBD2	TGTGCCAGCAGCTTAACCAACCTAGCGGGAAACACCGGGGAGCTGTTTTTT	CASSLTNLAGNTGELFF